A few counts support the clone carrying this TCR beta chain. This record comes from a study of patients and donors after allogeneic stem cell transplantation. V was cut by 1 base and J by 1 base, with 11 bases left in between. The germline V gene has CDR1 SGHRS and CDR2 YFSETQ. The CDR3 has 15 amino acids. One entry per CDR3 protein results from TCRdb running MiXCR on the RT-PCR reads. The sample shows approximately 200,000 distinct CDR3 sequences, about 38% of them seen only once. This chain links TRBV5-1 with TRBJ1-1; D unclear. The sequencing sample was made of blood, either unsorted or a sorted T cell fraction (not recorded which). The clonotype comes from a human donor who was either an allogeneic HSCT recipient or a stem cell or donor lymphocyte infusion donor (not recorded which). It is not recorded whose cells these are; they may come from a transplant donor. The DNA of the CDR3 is TGCGCCAGCAGCTTGCGAGGACTAGGGAACACTGAAGCTTTCTTT. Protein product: CASSLRGLGNTEAFF. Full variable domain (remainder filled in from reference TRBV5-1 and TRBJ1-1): KAGVTQTPRYLIKTRGQQVTLSCSPISGHRSVSWYQQTPGQGLQFLFEYFSETQRNKGNFPGRFSGRQFSNSRSEMNVSTLELGDSALYLCASSLRGLGNTEAFFGQGTRLTVV.